Shown below are 27 T cell receptor beta chains from a single sample sequenced in a study of T cells in Graves' hyperthyroidism and ophthalmopathy. Amplified TCR beta CDR3 regions derived from RNA transcripts. TCR CDR3 regions were first amplified by RT-PCR with HTBI primers. TCRdb ran MiXCR on the multiplex PCR reads and lists one entry per CDR3 protein. The table shows around 340,000 distinct CDR3 sequences, with roughly 15% occurring only once. Sequenced: blood. The receptors come from a man aged 25-45 years with Graves' hyperthyroidism.

This clonotype was observed many times. This chain joins TRBV20-1 and TRBJ1-6; tentatively, D is TRBD1 (5 bases). Germline V CDR1 and CDR2: DFQATT, SNEGSKA (reference sequence). This CDR3 is built from 15 residues. The germline V and J ends were trimmed by 4 bases and 6 bases, with 16 bases remaining between them. CDR3 sequence reads: CSAISPGGPNSPLHF. CDR3 in DNA: TGCAGTGCTATAAGCCCCGGGGGTCCTAATTCACCCCTCCACTTT.

This clonotype was counted between two and nine times. The genes are TRBV10-1 and TRBJ2-2; tentatively, D is TRBD2 (6 bases). V was trimmed by 0 bases and J by 5 bases, leaving 13 bases between them. The CDR3 runs 16 residues. Germline loops: CDR1 WNHNN, CDR2 SYGVQD (reference sequence). CDR3 DNA sequence: TGCGCCAGCAGTGAGTCACGGGGGAGTGCGACCGGGGAGCTGTTTTTT. This encodes CASSESRGSATGELFF.

This clonotype was seen more than once but under ten times. The rearrangement uses TRBV5-5 and TRBJ1-2; unclear D gene. This CDR3 contains 12 residues. The V and J ends lost 4 bases and 4 bases respectively, with 8 bases between them. Per the germline V gene, CDR1 is SGHKS and CDR2 is YYEKEE (reference sequence). The CDR3: CASSADRYGYTF. The CDR3 DNA follows: TGTGCCAGCAGCGCTGACCGCTATGGCTACACCTTC.

This clonotype appeared many times. V is TRBV2 and J is TRBJ1-4, with D possibly TRBD1 on 5 matching bases. Trimming took 7 bases from V and 8 from J, leaving 14 bases between them. Per germline, CDR1 SNHLY and CDR2 FYNNEI. The CDR3 loop spans 13 amino acids. CDR3 coding DNA: TGTGCCAGCATTAGGGGCAGGGAAGAAAAACTGTTTTTT. This gives the protein CASIRGREEKLFF. Full variable domain (remainder filled in from reference TRBV2 and TRBJ1-4): EPEVTQTPSHQVTQMGQEVILRCVPISNHLYFYWYRQILGQKVEFLVSFYNNEISEKSEIFDDQFSVERPDGSNFTLKIRSTKLEDSAMYFCASIRGREEKLFFGSGTQLSVL.

This chain joins TRBV7-8 and TRBJ1-1; D gene unclear. Germline V lookup: CDR1 SGHVS, CDR2 FQNEAQ. V lost 3 bases to trimming and J lost 3 bases, with 23 bases between them. The CDR3 contains 18 residues. This CDR3 is CASSFTGILTLLDTEAFF. In DNA form, the CDR3 reads TGTGCCAGCAGCTTCACCGGGATACTTACCCTTTTGGACACTGAAGCTTTCTTT.

Only a few counts were recorded for this clonotype. The CDR3 DNA follows: TGTGCCAGCACCATGAGAAGGGGAACCTACGAGCAGTACTTC. This gives the protein CASTMRRGTYEQYF. The rearrangement uses TRBV5-6 and TRBJ2-7; tentatively, D is TRBD1 (5 bases). CDR3 length equals 14 residues. Looked up from germline, CDR1 is SGHDT and CDR2 is YYEEEE. The V end lost 6 bases, the J end lost 2 bases, and 15 bases lay between the germline ends.

This clonotype was observed a handful of times. The rearrangement uses TRBV5-4 and TRBJ1-5; a possible D gene is TRBD1 (6 bases). Germline CDR1 reads SGHNT; CDR2 reads YYREEE (reference sequence). The V gene lost 3 bases and the J gene lost 2 bases, with 12 bases spanning the gap. The CDR3 sequence is 15 residues long. The CDR3: CASSSQGGGNQPQHF. DNA of the CDR3: TGTGCCAGCAGCTCCCAAGGGGGGGGCAATCAGCCCCAGCATTTT. The whole variable domain, filled in from reference TRBV5-4 and TRBJ1-5, reads ETGVTQSPTHLIKTRGQQVTLRCSSQSGHNTVSWYQQALGQGPQFIFQYYREEENGRGNFPPRFSGLQFPNYSSELNVNALELDDSALYLCASSSQGGGNQPQHFGDGTRLSIL.

The sample holds many counts of this clonotype. This chain uses TRBV27 with TRBJ2-1; 7 positions agree with TRBD1. The trim removed 2 bases at V and 9 bases at J, leaving 16 bases unmatched. The germline V gene encodes CDR1 MNHEY and CDR2 SMNVEV (reference sequence). This CDR3 is 17 amino acids long. The CDR3 sequence is CASSLIDRVFQLGEQFF. Written as DNA, the CDR3 is TGTGCCAGCAGTTTAATCGACAGGGTGTTTCAGTTGGGTGAGCAGTTCTTC.

This clonotype was picked up a small number of times. This chain connects TRBV9 to TRBJ2-1; maybe TRBD1 (5 bases). The CDR3 contains 15 residues. Trimming pared 2 bases from V and 3 bases from J, leaving 12 bases between. Per the germline V gene, CDR1 is SGDLS and CDR2 is YYNGEE. The CDR3 sequence is CASSVSGSHYNEQFF. The CDR3 coding sequence is TGTGCCAGCAGCGTCTCAGGGTCCCACTACAATGAGCAGTTCTTC.

The chain recombines TRBV6-5 with TRBJ2-2; no clear D. V was trimmed by 0 bases and J by 2 bases, leaving 7 bases between them. The CDR3 contains 15 residues. Germline V gene lookup returns CDR1 MNHEY and CDR2 SVGAGI. DNA of the CDR3: TGTGCCAGCAGTTACTCGAGAAGAAACACCGGGGAGCTGTTTTTT. Translated: CASSYSRRNTGELFF.

This clonotype was counted ten times or more. This chain joins TRBV10-3 and TRBJ2-1; D might be TRBD1 (6 bases). The CDR3 totals 14 residues. Trimming took off 10 bases at V and 9 bases at J, with 22 bases between the two ends. Germline V gene lookup returns CDR1 ENHRY and CDR2 SYGVKD. CDR3 sequence (DNA): TGTGCCACCGCCCGGGACACCACGACGGGTGAGCAGTTCTTC. Protein sequence: CATARDTTTGEQFF.

This clonotype was detected only a few times. This sequence joins TRBV27 and TRBJ1-6; D gene uncertain. Trimming cost V 5 bases and J 6 bases, with 11 bases left between them. The CDR3 extends over 14 amino acids. Looked up from germline, CDR1 is MNHEY and CDR2 is SMNVEV (reference sequence). In nucleotides, the CDR3 is TGTGCCAGCAGTCCTGCACTTCCTAATTCACCCCTCCACTTT. Amino acids: CASSPALPNSPLHF.

The chain carries TRBV30 and TRBJ2-1, with D perhaps TRBD2 (6 bases). Trimming left V 3 bases short and J 8 bases short, with 17 bases between. Germline CDR1 reads GTSNPN; CDR2 reads SVGIG (reference sequence). This CDR3 is 14 amino acids long. CDR3 nucleotide sequence: TGTGCCTGGAGCGGCGGGACTCGTTGGGATGAGCAGTTCTTC. It translates to CAWSGGTRWDEQFF. The whole variable domain, remainder taken from reference TRBV30 and TRBJ2-1, is SQTIHQWPATLVQPVGSPLSLECTVEGTSNPNLYWYRQAAGRGLQLLFYSVGIGQISSEVPQNLSASRPQDRQFILSSKKLLLSDSGFYLCAWSGGTRWDEQFFGPGTRLTVL.

This clonotype was picked up many times. The rearrangement joins TRBV12-3 or TRBV12-4 to TRBJ2-1, with TRBD2 as a possible D gene (6 bases). The CDR3 spans 16 residues. With 0 bases removed from V and 10 bases from J, the gap between germline ends came to 19 bases. CDR3 in amino acids: CASSLALTSSLQEQFF. The CDR3 DNA is TGTGCCAGCAGTTTAGCGCTAACTAGCTCCCTTCAAGAGCAGTTCTTC.

This clonotype was observed at least ten times. This chain links TRBV12-3 or TRBV12-4 with TRBJ2-1; 10 bases align to TRBD2. After removal of 2 bases from V and 4 bases from J, the junction contained 5 bases not matched to a gene. This CDR3 has 16 residues. The DNA for the CDR3 is TGTGCCAGCAGTTTAAGGATAGCGGGGGGTTACAATGAGCAGTTCTTC. Translated, it gives CASSLRIAGGYNEQFF.

This clonotype was found many times. The chain has TRBV5-5 and TRBJ2-7; 7 bases are a match to TRBD2. This CDR3 comprises 16 residues. Per germline, CDR1 SGHKS and CDR2 YYEKEE (reference sequence). The junction had 9 bases not matched to a gene; V was cut back by 0 bases and J by 3 bases. CDR3 DNA sequence: TGTGCCAGCAGCTTGGGGCCTAGCGGCGAGGTCTACGAGCAGTACTTC. Translated, it gives CASSLGPSGEVYEQYF.

This clonotype was found a few times. The chain has TRBV11-2 and TRBJ1-1; the D is unclear. Trimming removed 5 bases from V and 2 bases from J, with 15 bases in between. The CDR3 runs 15 residues. CDR1 is SGHAT and CDR2 is FQNNGV in the germline V gene. The DNA for the CDR3 is TGTGCCAGCAGCCCATTTCGGGGTCCCAACACTGAAGCTTTCTTT. Translation: CASSPFRGPNTEAFF.

The sample holds many counts of this clonotype. The chain employs TRBV28 and TRBJ1-1; D not resolved. V lost 7 bases, J lost 8 bases, and 20 bases lay in between. Germline V lookup: CDR1 MDHEN, CDR2 SYDVKM. The CDR3 length is 14 residues. The CDR3 reads CASITLGVQKEAFF. The CDR3 nucleotides are TGTGCCAGCATCACCCTCGGGGTACAGAAGGAAGCTTTCTTT.

There are many counts of this clonotype. V is TRBV5-1 and J is TRBJ2-5, with D uncertain. The V gene lost 1 base and the J gene lost 3 bases, with 7 bases spanning the gap. The CDR3 extends over 13 amino acids. Germline CDR1 and CDR2: SGHRS and YFSETQ. The CDR3 nucleotides are TGCGCCAGCAGCTTGAATGGGGAAGAGACCCAGTACTTC. Amino acid sequence: CASSLNGEETQYF.

This clonotype came up many times. This chain links TRBV2 with TRBJ2-7; 8 nucleotides line up with TRBD1. This CDR3 spans 13 amino acids. Germline CDR1 is SNHLY and CDR2 is FYNNEI. Unmatched junction bases numbered 6, after V lost 5 bases and J lost 6 bases. The CDR3 loop reads CASSRVTGGEQYF. CDR3 bases: TGTGCCAGCAGTAGAGTCACAGGGGGCGAGCAGTACTTC.

The chain recombines TRBV5-1 with TRBJ2-7, with 7 positions matching TRBD1. This CDR3 contains 14 residues. The V gene end was trimmed by 2 bases and the J gene end by 2 bases; junction bases not matched to a gene: 4. Germline loops: CDR1 SGHRS, CDR2 YFSETQ. Written as DNA, the CDR3 is TGCGCCAGCAGCTTAGACAGGGCCCCCTACGAGCAGTACTTC. As protein: CASSLDRAPYEQYF.

This clonotype showed up many times. V gene TRBV28 combines with J gene TRBJ2-1; no clear D gene. Trimming removed 7 bases at V and 6 bases at J, with 16 bases between. Germline CDR1 reads MDHEN; CDR2 reads SYDVKM. This CDR3 region has 14 residues. The CDR3 DNA sequence: TGTGCCAGCACTCCGGGCTCCTTCCTCAATGAGCAGTTCTTC. This gives the protein CASTPGSFLNEQFF. Filled out from reference TRBV28 and TRBJ2-1, the complete variable domain reads DVKVTQSSRYLVKRTGEKVFLECVQDMDHENMFWYRQDPGLGLRLIYFSYDVKMKEKGDIPEGYSVSREKKERFSLILESASTNQTSMYLCASTPGSFLNEQFFGPGTRLTVL.

This clonotype was counted many times. The V and J genes are TRBV2 and TRBJ2-1; D unresolved. The germline V and J ends were trimmed by 4 bases and 1 base, with 8 bases remaining between them. Germline CDR1 reads SNHLY; CDR2 reads FYNNEI. CDR3 size: 14 residues. In nucleotides, the CDR3 is TGTGCCAGCAGTGGGATAGTTTCCTACAATGAGCAGTTCTTC. Translated, it gives CASSGIVSYNEQFF.

This clonotype was observed at least ten times. The rearrangement joins TRBV7-3 to TRBJ2-3; maybe TRBD2 (7 bases). Germline V lookup: CDR1 SGHTA, CDR2 FQGTGA. Trimming took off 2 bases at V and 5 bases at J, with 11 bases between the two ends. CDR3 size: 14 residues. This chain's CDR3 is CASSLGGGVDTQYF. In nucleotides, the CDR3 is TGTGCCAGCAGCTTAGGAGGGGGGGTAGATACGCAGTATTTT.

This clonotype was recorded a few times. One end of the junction fails to match germline, which may point to a read error. This chain uses TRBV20-1 with TRBJ2-1, with 12 bases aligning to TRBD2. CDR1 is DFQATT, CDR2 SNEGSKA, per germline (reference sequence). The CDR3 length is 15 residues. DNA of the CDR3: TGCAGTGCTGGGCTAGCGGGAGGGCCTTACAATGAGCAGCTCTTC. This encodes CSAGLAGGPYNEQLF.

This clonotype appeared many times. V gene TRBV20-1 combines with J gene TRBJ2-5; TRBD2 agrees at 7 bases. This CDR3 has 15 amino acids. With V trimmed by 2 bases and J by 4 bases, 10 bases remained unmatched. Germline loops: CDR1 DFQATT, CDR2 SNEGSKA (reference sequence). The CDR3: CSARHGREMRETQYF. The DNA for the CDR3 is TGCAGTGCTAGACATGGGAGGGAGATGCGAGAGACCCAGTACTTC.

This clonotype was detected a few times. The chain employs TRBV10-3 and TRBJ2-7, with TRBD2 matching 8 bases. Germline CDR1 reads ENHRY; CDR2 reads SYGVKD. The CDR3 sequence is 14 residues long. The V segment lost 9 bases and the J segment 2 bases; nucleotides outside the gene matches: 9. CDR3 sequence: CAIKPAGVTYEQYF. The CDR3 DNA reads TGTGCCATAAAACCAGCGGGAGTCACCTACGAGCAGTACTTC.